The TCR beta chain under discussion was sequenced for a study of blood T cell repertoires in COVID-19 (dated by TCRdb to 2020 to 2022). For context, the study as a whole: Samples covering the acute and convalescent phases of COVID-19 were provided by collaborators in the United States, Italy and Spain. The material from the prospective study consisted of cDNA or gDNA derived from T cells, B-cell-depleted T cells, or PBMCs. HLA class I and class II types, where available, came from metadata supplied by the sample provider rather than from assay-based typing. The sample metadata nearly always contained a de-identified subject ID, COVID-19 status, age in years and sex. The samples were drawn from two sources: the first 160 participants of the ongoing ImmuneRACE study, and 1,200 or so subjects contributed by 6 global collaborators. A freely available public database, intended as a resource for researchers studying the immune response to SARS-CoV-2, is where the repertoires were released. The dataset comprised deeply sampled blood TCRbeta repertoires from subjects exposed to, actively infected with, or recovered from COVID-19. What the work shows at the level of the full study, not this receptor alone: The amount of clinical and demographic metadata varied by source and participant and was provided uncurated.

Taken from cysteine to phenylalanine, the CDR3 has 13 residues. The sequence is cut down to CDR3 DNA, 39 bases in frame from base 1. The germline V gene sets CDR1 to KGHSY and CDR2 to FQNENV. V ends up 5 bases short and J 11 bases short, with an unmatched junction base count of 4. TCRbeta CDR3 regions were amplified from genomic DNA by means of the immunoSEQ Assay, a bias-controlled multiplex PCR. The authors' pipeline ran thus. Nucleated cell counts per sample were estimated from amplification of reference gene primers within the assay. To quantify the absolute abundance of each unique TCRbeta CDR3 rearrangement, sequence reads were collapsed and filtered. For each sample, productive Simpson clonality was calculated by taking the square root of Simpson's diversity index across productive rearrangements. TCRdb carries this immuneACCESS record with in-frame sequences only. Its versions omit some clonotypes, under half of them owing to an unresolved V gene in the studies checked, with the rest unexplained. V and J calls and clone size are as listed in that table; D and trimming were resolved from the DNA. Counted in this sample were roughly 130,000 clones; approximately 84% of them appeared once. The ten top clones hold around an eighth of the sample.

Worth noting for this clone: Its antigen remains undetermined. The input lacks base qualities; no much larger clone sits a single base away.

Samples from volunteer blood donors who had recovered from COVID-19 were contributed by a second Seattle source. Whole blood was collected in K2EDTA tubes by collaborating institutions according to the institutions' own protocols. For TCRbeta analysis, collaborator samples were shipped as frozen whole blood, as isolated PBMCs, or as DNA extracted from either sample type. The sequence was obtained from a woman aged 30 to 39 who had recovered from COVID-19. Sequenced material: peripheral blood. The rearranged chain carries TRBV16 and TRBJ1-6; TRBD1 fits 9 bases in the junction. The DNA sequence is given as TGTGCCAGCAGCGAGGGGACAGGGACACCCCTCCACTTT. Its coded protein is CASSEGTGTPLHF. Supplemented by the reference TRBV16 and TRBJ1-6 proteins around the CDR3, the complete variable domain is GEEVAQTPKHLVRGEGQKAKLYCAPIKGHSYVFWYQQVLKNEFKFLISFQNENVFDETGMPKERFSAKCLPNSPCSLEIQATKLEDSAVYFCASSEGTGTPLHFGNGTRLTVT.